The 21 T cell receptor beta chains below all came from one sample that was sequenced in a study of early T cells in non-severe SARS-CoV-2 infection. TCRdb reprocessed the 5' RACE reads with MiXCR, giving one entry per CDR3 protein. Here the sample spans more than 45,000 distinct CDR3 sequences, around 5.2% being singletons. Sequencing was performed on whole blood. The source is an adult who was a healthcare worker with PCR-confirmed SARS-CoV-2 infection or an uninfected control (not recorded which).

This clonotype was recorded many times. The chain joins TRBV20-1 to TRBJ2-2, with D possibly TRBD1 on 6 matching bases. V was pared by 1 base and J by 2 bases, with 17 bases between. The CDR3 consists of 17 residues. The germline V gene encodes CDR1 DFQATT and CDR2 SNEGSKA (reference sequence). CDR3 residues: CSARAALGHRNTGELFF. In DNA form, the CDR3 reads TGCAGTGCTAGAGCGGCCCTGGGACACCGTAACACCGGGGAGCTGTTTTTT.

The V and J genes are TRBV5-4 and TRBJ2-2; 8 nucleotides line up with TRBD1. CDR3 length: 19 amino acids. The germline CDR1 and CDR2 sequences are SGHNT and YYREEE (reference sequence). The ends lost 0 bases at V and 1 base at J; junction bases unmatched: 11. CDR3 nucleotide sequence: TGTGCCAGCAGCTTGGGGCGGGACAGGTTCCTCGGGAACACCGGGGAGCTGTTTTTT. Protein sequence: CASSLGRDRFLGNTGELFF.

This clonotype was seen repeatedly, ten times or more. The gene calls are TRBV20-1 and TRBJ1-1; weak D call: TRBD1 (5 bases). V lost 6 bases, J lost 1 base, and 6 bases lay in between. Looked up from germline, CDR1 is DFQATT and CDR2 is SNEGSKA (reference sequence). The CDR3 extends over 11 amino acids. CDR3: CSAQGNTEAFF. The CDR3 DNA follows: TGCAGTGCCCAGGGGAACACTGAAGCTTTCTTT.

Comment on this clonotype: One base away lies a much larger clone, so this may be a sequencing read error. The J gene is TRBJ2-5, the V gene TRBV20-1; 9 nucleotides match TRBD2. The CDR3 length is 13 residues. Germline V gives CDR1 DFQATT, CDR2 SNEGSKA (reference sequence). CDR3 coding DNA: TGCAGTGCTTCTAGCGGGAAACAAGAGGCCCAGTACTTC. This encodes CSASSGKQEAQYF.

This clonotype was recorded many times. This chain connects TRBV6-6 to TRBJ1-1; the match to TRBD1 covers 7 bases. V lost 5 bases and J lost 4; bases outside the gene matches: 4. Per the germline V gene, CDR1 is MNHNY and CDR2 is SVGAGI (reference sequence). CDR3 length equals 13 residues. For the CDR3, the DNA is TGTGCCAGCAGTAACACAGGGGTCACTGAAGCTTTCTTT. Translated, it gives CASSNTGVTEAFF.

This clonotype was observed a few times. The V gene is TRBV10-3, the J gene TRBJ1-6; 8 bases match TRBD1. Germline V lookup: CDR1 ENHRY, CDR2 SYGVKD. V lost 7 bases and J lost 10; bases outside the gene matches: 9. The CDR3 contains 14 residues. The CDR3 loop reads CAITPDRGKSPLHF. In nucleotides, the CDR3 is TGTGCCATCACTCCTGACAGGGGAAAATCACCCCTCCACTTT.

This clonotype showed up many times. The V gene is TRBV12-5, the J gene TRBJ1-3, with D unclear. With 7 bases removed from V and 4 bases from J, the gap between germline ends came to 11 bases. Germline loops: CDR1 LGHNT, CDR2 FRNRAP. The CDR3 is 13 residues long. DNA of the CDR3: TGTGCTAGTGTTCCCCCTGAGGGAAACACCATATATTTT. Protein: CASVPPEGNTIYF.

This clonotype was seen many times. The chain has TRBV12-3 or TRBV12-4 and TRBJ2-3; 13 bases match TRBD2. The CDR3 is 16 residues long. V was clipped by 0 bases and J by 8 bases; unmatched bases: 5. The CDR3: CASSLAGLAGRATQYF. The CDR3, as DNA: TGTGCCAGCAGTTTAGCGGGACTAGCGGGGAGGGCTACGCAGTATTTT.

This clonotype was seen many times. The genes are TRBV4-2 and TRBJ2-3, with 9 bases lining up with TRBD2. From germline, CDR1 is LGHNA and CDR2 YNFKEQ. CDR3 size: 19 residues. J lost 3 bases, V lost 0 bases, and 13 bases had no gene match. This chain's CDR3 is CASSQEPLGSGSLTDTQYF. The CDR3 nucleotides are TGTGCCAGCAGCCAAGAACCCCTTGGTAGCGGGAGTTTGACAGATACGCAGTATTTT.

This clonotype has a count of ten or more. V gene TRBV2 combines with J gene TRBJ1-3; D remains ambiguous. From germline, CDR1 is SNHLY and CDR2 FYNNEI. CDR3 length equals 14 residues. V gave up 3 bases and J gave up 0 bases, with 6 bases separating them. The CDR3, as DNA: TGTGCCAGCAGTGACCCCCCCTCTGGAAACACCATATATTTT. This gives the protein CASSDPPSGNTIYF.

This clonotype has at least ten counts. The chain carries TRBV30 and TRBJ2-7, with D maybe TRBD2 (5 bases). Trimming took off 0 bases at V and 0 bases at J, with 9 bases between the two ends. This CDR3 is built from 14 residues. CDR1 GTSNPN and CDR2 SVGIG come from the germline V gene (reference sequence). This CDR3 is CAWSVPAGSYEQYF. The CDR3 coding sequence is TGTGCCTGGAGTGTACCGGCGGGCTCCTACGAGCAGTACTTC.

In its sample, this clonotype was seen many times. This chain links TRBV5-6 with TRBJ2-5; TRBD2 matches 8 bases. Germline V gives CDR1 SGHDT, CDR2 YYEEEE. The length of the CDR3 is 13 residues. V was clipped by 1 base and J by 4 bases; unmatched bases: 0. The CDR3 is CASSLRGGETQYF. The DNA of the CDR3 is TGTGCCAGCAGCTTGCGGGGGGGAGAGACCCAGTACTTC.

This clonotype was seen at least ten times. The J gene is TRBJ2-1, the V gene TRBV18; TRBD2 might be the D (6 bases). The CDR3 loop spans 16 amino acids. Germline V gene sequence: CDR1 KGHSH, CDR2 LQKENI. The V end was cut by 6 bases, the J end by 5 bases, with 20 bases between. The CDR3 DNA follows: TGTGCCAGCTCCCCCCGTTCCGGGAGAAACAACAATGAGCAGTTCTTC. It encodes CASSPRSGRNNNEQFF.

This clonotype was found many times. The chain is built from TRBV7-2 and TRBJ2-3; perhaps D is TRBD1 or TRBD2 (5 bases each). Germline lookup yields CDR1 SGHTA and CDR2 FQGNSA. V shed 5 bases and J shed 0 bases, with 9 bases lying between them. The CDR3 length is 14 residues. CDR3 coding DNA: TGTGCCAGCAGCCCGGGACGGAGCACAGATACGCAGTATTTT. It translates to CASSPGRSTDTQYF.

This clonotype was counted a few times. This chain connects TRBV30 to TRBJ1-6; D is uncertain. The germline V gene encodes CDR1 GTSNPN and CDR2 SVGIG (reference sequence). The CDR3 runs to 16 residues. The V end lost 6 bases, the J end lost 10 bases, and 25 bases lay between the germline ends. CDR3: CACVAWASDGRSPLHF. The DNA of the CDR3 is TGTGCCTGCGTGGCTTGGGCCTCCGACGGGAGGTCACCCCTCCACTTT.

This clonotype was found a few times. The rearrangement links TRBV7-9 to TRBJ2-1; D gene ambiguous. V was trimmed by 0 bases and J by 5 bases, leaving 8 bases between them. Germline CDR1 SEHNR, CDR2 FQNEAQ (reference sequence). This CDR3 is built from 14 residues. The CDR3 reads CASSLAPRNNEQFF. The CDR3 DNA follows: TGTGCCAGCAGCTTAGCCCCGAGGAACAATGAGCAGTTCTTC.

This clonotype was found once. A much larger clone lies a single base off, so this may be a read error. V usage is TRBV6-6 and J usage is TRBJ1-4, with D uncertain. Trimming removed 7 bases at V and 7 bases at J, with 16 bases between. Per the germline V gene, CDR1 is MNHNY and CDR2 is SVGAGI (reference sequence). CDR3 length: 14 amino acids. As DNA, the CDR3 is TGTGCCAGCATCATTGACGGAGAGGGTGAAAAACTGTTTTTT. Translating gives CASIIDGEGEKLFF.

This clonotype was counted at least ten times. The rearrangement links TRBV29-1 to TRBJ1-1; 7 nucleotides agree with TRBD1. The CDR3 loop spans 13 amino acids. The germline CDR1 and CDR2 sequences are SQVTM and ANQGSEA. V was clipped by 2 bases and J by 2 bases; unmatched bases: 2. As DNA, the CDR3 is TGCAGCGTTGAAAGACAGGGCAACACTGAAGCTTTCTTT. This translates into CSVERQGNTEAFF.

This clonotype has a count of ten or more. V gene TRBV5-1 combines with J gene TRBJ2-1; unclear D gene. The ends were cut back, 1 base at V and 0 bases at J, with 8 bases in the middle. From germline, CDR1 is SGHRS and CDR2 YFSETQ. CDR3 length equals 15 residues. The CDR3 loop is CASSLWPSSYNEQFF. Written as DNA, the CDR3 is TGCGCCAGCAGCTTGTGGCCGAGCTCCTACAATGAGCAGTTCTTC.

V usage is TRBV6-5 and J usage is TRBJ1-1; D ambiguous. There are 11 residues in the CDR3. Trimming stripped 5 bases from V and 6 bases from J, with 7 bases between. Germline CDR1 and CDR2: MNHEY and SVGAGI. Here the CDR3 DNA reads TGTGCCAGCAGTGGGAGGGCTGAAGCTTTCTTT. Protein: CASSGRAEAFF.

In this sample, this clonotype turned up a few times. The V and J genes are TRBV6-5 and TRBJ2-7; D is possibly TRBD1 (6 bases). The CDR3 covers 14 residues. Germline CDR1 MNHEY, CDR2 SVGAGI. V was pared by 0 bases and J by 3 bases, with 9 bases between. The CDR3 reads CASSYSIQGYEQYF. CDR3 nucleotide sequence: TGTGCCAGCAGTTACTCGATACAGGGCTACGAGCAGTACTTC.